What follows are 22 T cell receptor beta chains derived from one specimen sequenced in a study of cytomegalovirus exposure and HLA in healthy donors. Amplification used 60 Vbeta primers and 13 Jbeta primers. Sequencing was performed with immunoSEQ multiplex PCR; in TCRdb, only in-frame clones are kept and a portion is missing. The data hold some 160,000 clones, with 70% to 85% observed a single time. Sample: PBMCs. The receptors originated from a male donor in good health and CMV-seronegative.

The CDR3 DNA reads TGCGCCAGCAGCCAACTACAGGGATACACCGGGGAGCTGTTTTTT. It encodes CASSQLQGYTGELFF. V is TRBV4-1 and J is TRBJ2-2, with a weak D call TRBD1 (6 bases). Trimming removed 2 bases from V and 3 bases from J, with 10 bases in between. CDR3 size: 15 residues. Germline CDR1 is MGHRA and CDR2 is YSYEKL.

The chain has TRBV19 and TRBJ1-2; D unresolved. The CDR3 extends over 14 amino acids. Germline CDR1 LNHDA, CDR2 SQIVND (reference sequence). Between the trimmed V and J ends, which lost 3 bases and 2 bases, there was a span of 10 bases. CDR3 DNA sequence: TGTGCCAGTAGTATGGGATCGGGGAACTATGGCTACACCTTC. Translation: CASSMGSGNYGYTF. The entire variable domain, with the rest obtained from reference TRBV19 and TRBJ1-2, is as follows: DGGITQSPKYLFRKEGQNVTLSCEQNLNHDAMYWYRQDPGQGLRLIYYSQIVNDFQKGDIAEGYSVSREKKESFPLTVTSAQKNPTAFYLCASSMGSGNYGYTFGSGTRLTVV.

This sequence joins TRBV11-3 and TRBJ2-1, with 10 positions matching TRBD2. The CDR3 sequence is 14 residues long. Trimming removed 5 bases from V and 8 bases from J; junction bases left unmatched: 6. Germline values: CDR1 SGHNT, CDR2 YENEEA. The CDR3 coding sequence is TGTGCCAGCAGCGTGACCGGGACTAGCGATGAGCAGTTCTTC. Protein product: CASSVTGTSDEQFF. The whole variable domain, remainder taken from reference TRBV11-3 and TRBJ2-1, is EAGVVQSPRYKIIEKKQPVAFWCNPISGHNTLYWYLQNLGQGPELLIRYENEEAVDDSQLPKDRFSAERLKGVDSTLKIQPAELGDSAVYLCASSVTGTSDEQFFGPGTRLTVL.

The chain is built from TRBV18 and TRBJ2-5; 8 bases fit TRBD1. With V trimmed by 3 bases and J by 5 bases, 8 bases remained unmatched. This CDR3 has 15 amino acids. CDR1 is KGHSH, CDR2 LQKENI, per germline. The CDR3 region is CASSPSGQGSETQYF. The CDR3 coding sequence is TGTGCCAGCTCACCCTCAGGACAGGGAAGCGAGACCCAGTACTTC.

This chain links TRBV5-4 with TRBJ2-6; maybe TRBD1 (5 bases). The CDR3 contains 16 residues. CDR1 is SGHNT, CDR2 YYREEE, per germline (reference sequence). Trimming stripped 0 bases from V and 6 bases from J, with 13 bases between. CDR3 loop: CASSLVLGVVANVLTF. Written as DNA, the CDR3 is TGTGCCAGCAGCTTGGTTCTAGGGGTTGTGGCCAACGTCCTGACTTTC.

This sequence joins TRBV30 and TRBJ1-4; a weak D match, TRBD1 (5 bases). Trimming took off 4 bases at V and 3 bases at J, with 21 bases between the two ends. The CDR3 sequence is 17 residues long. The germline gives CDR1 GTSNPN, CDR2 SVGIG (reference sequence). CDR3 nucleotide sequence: TGTGCCTGGAAGGGGCCTTTAGAAAGGTGGGCTAATGAAAAACTGTTTTTT. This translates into CAWKGPLERWANEKLFF.

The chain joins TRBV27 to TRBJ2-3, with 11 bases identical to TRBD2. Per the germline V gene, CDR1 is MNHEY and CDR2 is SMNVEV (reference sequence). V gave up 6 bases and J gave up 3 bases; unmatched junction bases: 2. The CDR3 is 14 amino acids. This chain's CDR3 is CASRVAGGTDTQYF. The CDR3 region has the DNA TGTGCCAGCAGAGTAGCGGGAGGGACAGATACGCAGTATTTT.

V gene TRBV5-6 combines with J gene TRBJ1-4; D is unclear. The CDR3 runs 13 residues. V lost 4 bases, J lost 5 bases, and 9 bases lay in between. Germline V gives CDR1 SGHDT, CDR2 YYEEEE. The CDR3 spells CASSPRPNEKLFF. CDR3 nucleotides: TGTGCCAGCAGCCCGCGGCCCAATGAAAAACTGTTTTTT.

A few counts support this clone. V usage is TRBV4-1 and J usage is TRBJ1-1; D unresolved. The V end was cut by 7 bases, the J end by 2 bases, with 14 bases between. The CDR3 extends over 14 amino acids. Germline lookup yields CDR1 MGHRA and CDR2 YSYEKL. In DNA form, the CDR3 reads TGCGCCAGCACCCCCTTGCGGAGAAACACTGAAGCTTTCTTT. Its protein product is CASTPLRRNTEAFF.

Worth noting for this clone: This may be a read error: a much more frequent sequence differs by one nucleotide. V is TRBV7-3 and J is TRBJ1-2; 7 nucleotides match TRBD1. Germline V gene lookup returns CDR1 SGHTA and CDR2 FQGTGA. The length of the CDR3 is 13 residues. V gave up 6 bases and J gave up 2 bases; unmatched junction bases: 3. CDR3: CASSPTGNYGYTF. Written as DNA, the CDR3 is TGTGCCAGCAGTCCGACAGGGAACTATGGCTACACCTTC.

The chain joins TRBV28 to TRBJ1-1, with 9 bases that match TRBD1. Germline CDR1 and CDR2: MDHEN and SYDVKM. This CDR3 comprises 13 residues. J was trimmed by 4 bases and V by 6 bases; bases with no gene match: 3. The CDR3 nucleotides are TGTGCCAGCAGGAGGGGACAGGGCACTGAAGCTTTCTTT. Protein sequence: CASRRGQGTEAFF.

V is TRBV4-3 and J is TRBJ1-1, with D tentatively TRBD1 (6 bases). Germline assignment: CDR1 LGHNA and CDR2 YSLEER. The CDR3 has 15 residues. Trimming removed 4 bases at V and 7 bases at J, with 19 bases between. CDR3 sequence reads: CASSPNPTGYGEAFF. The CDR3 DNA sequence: TGCGCCAGCAGCCCGAACCCGACAGGCTACGGTGAAGCTTTCTTT.

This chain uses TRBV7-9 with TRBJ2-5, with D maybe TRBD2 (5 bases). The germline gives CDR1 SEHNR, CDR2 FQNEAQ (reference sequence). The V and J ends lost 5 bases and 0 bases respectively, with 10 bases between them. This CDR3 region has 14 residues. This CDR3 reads CASSRETNQETQYF. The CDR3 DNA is TGTGCCAGCAGCAGAGAGACTAACCAAGAGACCCAGTACTTC.

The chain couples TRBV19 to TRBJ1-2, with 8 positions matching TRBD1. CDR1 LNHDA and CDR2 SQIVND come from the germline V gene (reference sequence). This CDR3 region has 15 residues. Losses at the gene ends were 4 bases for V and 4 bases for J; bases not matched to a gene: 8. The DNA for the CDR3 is TGTGCCAGTAGTACCGCAGGGGGCCCCCTCTATGGCTACACCTTC. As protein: CASSTAGGPLYGYTF.

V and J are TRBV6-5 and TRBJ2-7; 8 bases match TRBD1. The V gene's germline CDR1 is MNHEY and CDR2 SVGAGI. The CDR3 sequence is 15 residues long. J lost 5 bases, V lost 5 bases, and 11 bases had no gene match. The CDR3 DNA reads TGTGCCAGCAGTCGCCGACAGGGGAGTTCCCACGAGCAGTACTTC. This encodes CASSRRQGSSHEQYF.

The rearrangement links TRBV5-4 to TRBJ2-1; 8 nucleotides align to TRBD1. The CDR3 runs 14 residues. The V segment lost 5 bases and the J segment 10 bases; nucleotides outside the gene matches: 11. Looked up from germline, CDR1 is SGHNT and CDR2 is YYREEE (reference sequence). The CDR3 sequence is CASSWDRSGWEQFF. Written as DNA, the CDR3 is TGTGCCAGCAGTTGGGACAGGAGTGGATGGGAGCAGTTCTTC.

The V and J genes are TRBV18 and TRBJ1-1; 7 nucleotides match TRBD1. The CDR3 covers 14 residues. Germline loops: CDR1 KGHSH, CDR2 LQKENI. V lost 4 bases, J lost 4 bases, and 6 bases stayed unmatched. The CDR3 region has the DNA TGTGCCAGCTCACAGGGACAGACGAGCACTGAAGCTTTCTTT. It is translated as CASSQGQTSTEAFF.

The CDR3 loop is CSVEDYDSQETQYF. DNA of the CDR3: TGCAGCGTTGAAGATTACGACAGTCAAGAGACCCAGTACTTC. V and J are TRBV29-1 and TRBJ2-5; a weak D match, TRBD1 (5 bases). V lost 0 bases and J 2 bases, leaving 10 bases between the germline ends. Germline CDR1 and CDR2: SQVTM and ANQGSEA. This CDR3 comprises 14 residues. The whole variable domain, filled in from reference TRBV29-1 and TRBJ2-5, reads SAVISQKPSRDICQRGTSLTIQCQVDSQVTMMFWYRQQPGQSLTLIATANQGSEATYESGFVIDKFPISRPNLTFSTLTVSNMSPEDSSIYLCSVEDYDSQETQYFGPGTRLLVL.

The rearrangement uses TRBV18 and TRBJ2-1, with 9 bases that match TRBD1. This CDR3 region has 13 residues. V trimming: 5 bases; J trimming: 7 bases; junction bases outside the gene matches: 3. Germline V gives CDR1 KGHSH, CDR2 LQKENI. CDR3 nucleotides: TGTGCCAGCTCAAGACAGGGGGAGAATGAGCAGTTCTTC. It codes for CASSRQGENEQFF.

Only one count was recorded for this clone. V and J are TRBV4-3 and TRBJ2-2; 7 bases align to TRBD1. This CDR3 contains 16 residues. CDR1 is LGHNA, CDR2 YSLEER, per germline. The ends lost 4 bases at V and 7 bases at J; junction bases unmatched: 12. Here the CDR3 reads CASSPAGTVFSGELFF. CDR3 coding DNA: TGCGCCAGCAGCCCAGCCGGGACAGTCTTTAGCGGGGAGCTGTTTTTT.

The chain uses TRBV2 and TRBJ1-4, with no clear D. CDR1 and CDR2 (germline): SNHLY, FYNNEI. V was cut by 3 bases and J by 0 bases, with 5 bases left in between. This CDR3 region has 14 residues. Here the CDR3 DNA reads TGTGCCAGCAGTGAGCGGGCAACTAATGAAAAACTGTTTTTT. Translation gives CASSERATNEKLFF.

CDR3 residues: CASSKTLLAGAYNEQFF. The CDR3 DNA reads as TGTGCCAGTAGTAAAACCCTGCTAGCGGGGGCCTACAATGAGCAGTTCTTC. The gene calls are TRBV19 and TRBJ2-1; the match to TRBD2 covers 10 bases. Germline assignment: CDR1 LNHDA and CDR2 SQIVND (reference sequence). The CDR3 extends over 17 amino acids. After removal of 4 bases from V and 2 bases from J, the junction contained 8 bases not matched to a gene.